This TCR beta chain derives from a study of vaccination effects on CD4 cells after COVID-19. Study-level background: Sampling occurred a median 72 days post second dose, range 14 to 241.

Study results and caveats: Clones from infection and from vaccination both contracted markedly late after vaccination. Convalescent patients were few in the study, and early post-infection timepoints were absent.

Worth noting for this clone: Its antigen is not known.

Peptide-pool stimulation followed by sequencing identified expanded antigen-specific CD4+ clonotypes in the ViraFEST assay. With approximately ten days of culture completed, CD4+ T cells were isolated. As their vaccination, participants received two doses of either BNT162b2 or mRNA-1273. The vaccine recipients had no prior SARS-CoV-2 infection, with negative nucleocapsid antibodies. Trimming stripped 1 base from V and 3 bases from J, with 8 bases between. This CDR3 contains 13 residues. CDR1 and CDR2 from the germline V gene are GTSNPN and SVGIG (reference sequence). Only in-frame clones appear in the TCRdb table, and some are missing; sequencing was by immunoSEQ multiplex PCR. The sample includes under 85,000 clones, about three quarters seen only once; the top ten take approximately 1%.

The V call is TRBV30, the J call TRBJ2-3; D is perhaps TRBD1 (5 bases). Sequencing used CD4+ T cells from PBMCs cultured with HCoV-OC43 spike peptides, obtained after COVID-19 vaccination. Indicated subset: HCoV-OC43 spike overlapping peptide pool stimulation. The clonotype was recovered from a human donor who received a COVID-19 vaccine. The CDR3 sequence is CAWSAGATDTQYF. The CDR3 DNA reads as TGTGCCTGGAGTGCTGGGGCTACAGATACGCAGTATTTT.